This TCR beta chain was observed in a study of shared clonotypes between healthy human individuals. Background on the study: A couple of female and a few male donors aged 18 to 49 were enrolled. Researchers assigned three CD4 naive, three CD4 memory, two CD8 naive and one CD8 memory plate to each donor. Study-wide points: All-four-donor shared clonotypes had higher generation probabilities than non-shared clonotypes did. When naive CD4 clonotypes were compared across several donors, 4% to 6.5% were shared.

This clone was counted only a few times. Its antigen is undetermined. CDR1 and CDR2 from the germline V gene are SNHLY and FYNNEI. The V segment lost 6 bases and the J segment 4 bases; nucleotides outside the gene matches: 8. The CDR3 runs 14 residues. Sequenced by immunoSEQ multiplex PCR; TCRdb stores in-frame clones only, minus some. The repertoire holds over 950,000 clones, with 77% as singletons. This receptor was taken from a man between 18 and 29 years old in good health. Some clones in this sample may be carry-over from other donors' samples. Sequenced material: memory CD4+ T cells from PBMCs. Subset given: CD45RA-negative fraction. The chain uses TRBV2 and TRBJ1-1; 7 nucleotides align to TRBD1. CDR3 coding DNA: TGTGCCAGCAGCCAGAGGGACAGAGCCACTGAAGCTTTCTTT. It encodes CASSQRDRATEAFF.